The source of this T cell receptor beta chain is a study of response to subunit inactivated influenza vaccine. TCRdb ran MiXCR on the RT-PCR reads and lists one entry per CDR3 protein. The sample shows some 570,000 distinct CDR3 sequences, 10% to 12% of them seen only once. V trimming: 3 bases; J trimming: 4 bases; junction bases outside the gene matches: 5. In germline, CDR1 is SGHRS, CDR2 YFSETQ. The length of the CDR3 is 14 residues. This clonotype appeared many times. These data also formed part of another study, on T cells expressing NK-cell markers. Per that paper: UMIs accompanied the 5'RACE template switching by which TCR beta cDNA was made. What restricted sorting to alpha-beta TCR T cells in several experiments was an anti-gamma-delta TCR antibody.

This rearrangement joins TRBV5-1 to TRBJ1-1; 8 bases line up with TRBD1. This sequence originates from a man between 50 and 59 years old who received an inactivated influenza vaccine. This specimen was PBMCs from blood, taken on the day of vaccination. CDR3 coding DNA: TGCGCCAGCAGCTGGGGAACAGGGGGCACTGAAGCTTTCTTT. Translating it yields CASSWGTGGTEAFF.